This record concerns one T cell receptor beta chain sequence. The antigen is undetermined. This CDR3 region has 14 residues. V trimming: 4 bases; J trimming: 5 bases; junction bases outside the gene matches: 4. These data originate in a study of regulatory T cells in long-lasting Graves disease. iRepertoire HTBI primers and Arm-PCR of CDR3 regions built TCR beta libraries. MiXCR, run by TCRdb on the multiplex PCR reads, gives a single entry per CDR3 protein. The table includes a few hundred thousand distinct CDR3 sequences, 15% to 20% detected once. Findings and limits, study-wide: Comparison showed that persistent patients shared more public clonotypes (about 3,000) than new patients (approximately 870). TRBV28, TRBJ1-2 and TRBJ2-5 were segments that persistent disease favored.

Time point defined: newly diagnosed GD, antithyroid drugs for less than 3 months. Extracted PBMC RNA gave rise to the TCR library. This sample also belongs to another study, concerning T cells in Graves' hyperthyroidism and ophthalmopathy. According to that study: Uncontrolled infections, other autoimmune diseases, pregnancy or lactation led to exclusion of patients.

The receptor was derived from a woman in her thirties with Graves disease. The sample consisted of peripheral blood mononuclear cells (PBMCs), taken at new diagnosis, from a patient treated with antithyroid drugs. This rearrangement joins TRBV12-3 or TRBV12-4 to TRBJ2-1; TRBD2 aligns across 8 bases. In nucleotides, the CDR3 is TGTGCCAGCAGTTCCGGGGGGGCCGACAATGAGCAGTTCTTC. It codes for CASSSGGADNEQFF.